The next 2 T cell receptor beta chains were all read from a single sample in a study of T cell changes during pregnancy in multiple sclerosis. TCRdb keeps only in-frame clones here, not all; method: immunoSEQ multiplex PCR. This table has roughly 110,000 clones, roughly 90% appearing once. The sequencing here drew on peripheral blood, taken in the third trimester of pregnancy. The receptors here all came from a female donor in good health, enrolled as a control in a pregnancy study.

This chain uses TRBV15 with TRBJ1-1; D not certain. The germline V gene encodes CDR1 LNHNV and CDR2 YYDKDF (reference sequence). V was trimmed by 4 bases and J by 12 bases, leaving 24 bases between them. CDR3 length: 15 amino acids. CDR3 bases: TGTGCCACCAGCAAGGACTTGGGTTTGAGGCGAATAACTTTCTTT. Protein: CATSKDLGLRRITFF. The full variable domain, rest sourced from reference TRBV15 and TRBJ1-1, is DAMVIQNPRYQVTQFGKPVTLSCSQTLNHNVMYWYQQKSSQAPKLLFHYYDKDFNNEADTPDNFQSRRPNTSFCFLDIRSPGLGDTAMYLCATSKDLGLRRITFFGQGTRLTVV.

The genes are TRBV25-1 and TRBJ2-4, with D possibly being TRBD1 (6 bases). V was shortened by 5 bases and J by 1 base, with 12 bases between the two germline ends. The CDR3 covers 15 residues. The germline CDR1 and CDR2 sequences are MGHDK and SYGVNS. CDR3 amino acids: CASSPRGMAKNIQYF. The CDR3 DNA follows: TGTGCCAGCAGTCCCAGGGGAATGGCCAAAAACATTCAGTACTTC.